The T cell receptor beta chain described here comes from a study of shared clonotypes between healthy human individuals (dated by TCRdb to about 2020). Some background on the complete study: Three men and two women, aged 18 to 49 years, made up the cohort. Blood TCR repertoires of several healthy adults were deeply sequenced to estimate repertoire size and the extent of clonotype sharing between individuals. To increase sequencing depth and limit assay-specific biases, TCR repertoire library preparation and sequencing were carried out by different laboratories using diverse techniques. Each donor's leukapheresis produced roughly between about 0.8 and 10 billion PBMCs.

TCR CDR3 regions were amplified from genomic DNA by multiplex PCR using the deep immunoSEQ assay. Extracted genomic DNA from each cell subset was spread evenly across all wells of several immunoSEQ 96-well plates, with each plate serving as a replicate. For unsorted PBMC, approximately 0.3 ug of genomic DNA, equivalent to 25,000 to 35,000 T cell genomes, went into each replicate PCR. Genomic DNA from unsorted PBMC was sequenced over ten immunoSEQ deep assay plates. Purified libraries were quantified with a Qubit 3.0 fluorometer, sized on a Bioanalyzer 2100, and re-quantified with the KAPA Library Quantification kit. Every immunoSEQ 96-well plate was sequenced on a separate single-read 150-cycle Illumina NextSeq 550 flow cell. The paper's data handling went like this. The immunoSEQ output contained only junctional sequences without quality scores, so filtering could not match that applied to full-length reads. Sequences were annotated with PyIR, a Python wrapper for IgBLAST v1.9, and V/J genes and CDR3 were assigned using IMGT germline references. Reads were removed for weak V/J assignments (E-value above 1e-6), missing CDR3, stop codons, out-of-frame junctions, or ambiguous translated residues. V3J clonotypes were defined as sequences sharing the same inferred V gene, J gene, and CDR3 amino acid sequence. Percentage overlap between repertoires was calculated by dividing the number of shared unique clonotypes by the size of the smaller repertoire. Three approaches were used to assess repertoire richness: RTK rarefaction, the Chao1 estimator, and Recon v2.1 estimates of unobserved clonotypes. Imported from immuneACCESS, the table was reduced by TCRdb to in-frame sequences with V and J called. These copies leave out some clones; in studies compared against another copy, an unresolved V gene accounts for under half, and the cause of the remainder is not known. V and J calls and clone size are as listed in that table; D and trimming were resolved from the DNA. Present in this sample are 450,000 to 600,000 clones, 79% of which were seen just once. Together, the top ten hold less than 15% of the sample.

The germline V gene supplies CDR1 SNHLY and CDR2 FYNNEI. The cysteine opens and the phenylalanine closes a CDR3 of 14 amino acids. Only the CDR3 DNA stays, 42 bases, in frame from base 1. After removal of 7 bases from V and 1 base from J, the junction retains 5 bases not matched to a gene. The research as a whole found: Pairwise subsampling indicated that sequencing depth was expected to affect the degree of clonotype sharing among donors. The small number of donors limited the genetic and exposure-history diversity represented. Sampling was limited to blood, and TCR repertoires in tissue likely differ from TCR repertoires in blood.

Donors were healthy HIV-negative adults with no recently reported acute infections or vaccinations. Every donor was a Caucasian adult residing in Nashville, Tennessee, USA. For unsorted samples, some 90 million PBMCs were counted, and genomic DNA was extracted using the QIAamp DNA Blood Mini kit. Blood was collected by leukapheresis, and PBMCs were isolated by Ficoll-Histopaque density gradient centrifugation and then cryopreserved in liquid nitrogen vapor phase. Points on this clone: It has no known antigen specificity. No much larger clone is present one base from it, and per-base qualities are unavailable.

The source of this sequence is a middle-aged woman in good health. Some clones in this sample may be carry-over from other donors' samples. The V gene is TRBV2 and the J gene is TRBJ2-3, with TRBD2 matching 7 junction bases. Input material: PBMCs. The base sequence is TGTGCCAGCATGTTAACTAGCGGCACAGATACGCAGTATTTT. Translation gives CASMLTSGTDTQYF.